Each of the 9 T cell receptor beta chains below was sequenced from the same sample in a study of graft-versus-host responses after intestinal transplantation. These receptors have no identified antigens. Assay: immunoSEQ multiplex PCR; the TCRdb copy retains only in-frame clones and omits some. The table shows approximately 85,000 clones, with 91% occurring only once. Here the sequenced sample was unstimulated CD8+ T cells sorted from spleen or lymph node cells, taken before transplant. The receptors derive from a human donor who was the organ donor for an intestinal transplant.

J is TRBJ2-1 and V is TRBV4-1; TRBD1 aligns across 7 bases. CDR1 and CDR2 from the germline V gene are MGHRA and YSYEKL. V shed 5 bases, J shed 15 bases, and the junction held 19 bases outside the gene matches. The CDR3 consists of 15 residues. CDR3 region: CASSSQNLPGQPRFF. The CDR3 region has the DNA TGCGCCAGCAGCTCGCAAAATCTACCGGGACAGCCACGGTTCTTC.

The chain couples TRBV10-3 to TRBJ2-7; D remains unclear. The CDR3 consists of 15 residues. From germline, CDR1 is ENHRY and CDR2 SYGVKD. V was clipped by 10 bases and J by 3 bases, with 22 bases between them. CDR3 coding DNA: TGTGCCAGCCGGAGTCCATCGTCCCCCTACTACGAGCAGTACTTC. Translation: CASRSPSSPYYEQYF.

The chain has TRBV9 and TRBJ2-5, with a weak D call TRBD2 (5 bases). The length of the CDR3 is 17 residues. Germline CDR1 reads SGDLS; CDR2 reads YYNGEE. Trimming took 3 bases from V and 5 from J, leaving 23 bases between them. This CDR3 reads CASSASPQKGGEETQYF. CDR3 DNA: TGTGCCAGCAGCGCCTCTCCCCAAAAGGGTGGGGAGGAGACCCAGTACTTC.

V and J are TRBV19 and TRBJ1-1; D is ambiguous. The germline gives CDR1 LNHDA, CDR2 SQIVND (reference sequence). This CDR3 is built from 12 residues. The ends were cut back, 3 bases at V and 1 base at J, with 3 bases in the middle. The CDR3 nucleotides read TGTGCCAGTAGTATGGGGAACACTGAAGCTTTCTTT. Its translation is CASSMGNTEAFF.

The V gene is TRBV13, the J gene TRBJ2-3; 7 nucleotides line up with TRBD2. Germline V CDR1 and CDR2: PRHDT, FYEKMQ (reference sequence). CDR3 length: 16 amino acids. The junction had 7 bases not matched to a gene; V was cut back by 2 bases and J by 2 bases. The CDR3 is CASSLSQRGSTDTQYF. In DNA, the CDR3 is TGTGCCAGCAGCTTATCTCAGCGGGGATCCACAGATACGCAGTATTTT.

The J gene is TRBJ2-7, the V gene TRBV6-5; 11 nucleotides match TRBD2. Germline-derived CDR1 and CDR2 are MNHEY and SVGAGI. The CDR3 spans 15 residues. After removal of 2 bases from V and 6 bases from J, the junction contained 6 bases not matched to a gene. The CDR3 reads CASSYASGRPLEQYF. CDR3 nucleotides: TGTGCCAGCAGTTACGCTAGCGGGAGGCCACTCGAGCAGTACTTC.

V gene TRBV19 combines with J gene TRBJ1-5, with no clear D. This CDR3 region has 16 residues. Germline values: CDR1 LNHDA, CDR2 SQIVND (reference sequence). Deletions cut 0 bases from V and 1 base from J, with 10 bases between. CDR3 DNA sequence: TGTGCCAGTAGTATAGAACGGCCTGCAAGCAATCAGCCCCAGCATTTT. Translated, it gives CASSIERPASNQPQHF.

This rearrangement joins TRBV7-3 to TRBJ1-1, with a possible D match to TRBD1 (5 bases). CDR3 length: 18 amino acids. Germline V lookup: CDR1 SGHTA, CDR2 FQGTGA. V was pared by 7 bases and J by 5 bases, with 29 bases between. CDR3 in amino acids: CASINNSLNRSGGTEAFF. The CDR3 region has the DNA TGTGCCAGCATAAATAACAGCTTAAATAGGTCTGGGGGGACTGAAGCTTTCTTT. Drawing the rest from reference TRBV7-3 and TRBJ1-1, the complete variable domain is GAGVSQTPSNKVTEKGKYVELRCDPISGHTALYWYRQSLGQGPEFLIYFQGTGAADDSGLPNDRFFAVRPEGSVSTLKIQRTERGDSAVYLCASINNSLNRSGGTEAFFGQGTRLTVV.

In this sample, this clone turned up once. The rearrangement links TRBV12-5 to TRBJ2-7; D unclear. This CDR3 has 12 residues. Germline V gives CDR1 LGHNT, CDR2 FRNRAP. Trimming shortened V by 1 base and J by 4 bases, and 5 bases separated the two germline ends. CDR3: CASGLGAYEQYF. The CDR3 nucleotides are TGTGCTAGTGGTTTGGGGGCATACGAGCAGTACTTC.